A single sample gave rise to the 27 T cell receptor beta chains below, sequenced in a study of long-term antiretroviral therapy in people with HIV. Samples were assayed with immunoSEQ v3.0 at survey level. Assay used: immunoSEQ multiplex PCR; TCRdb lists only in-frame clones, some missing. The profile shows about 30,000 clones, 95% of them singletons. The sample was unsorted PBMCs, taken 5.3 years after starting antiretroviral therapy. Receptor source: a man aged 30-40 years with HIV.

This clone was seen once. V and J are TRBV9 and TRBJ2-2; no clear D. The germline gives CDR1 SGDLS, CDR2 YYNGEE. The CDR3 loop spans 14 amino acids. The V end lost 3 bases, the J end lost 7 bases, and 13 bases lay between the germline ends. CDR3 DNA: TGTGCCAGCAGCGCCTCCCTTGGTAACGGGGAGCTGTTTTTT. Encoded protein: CASSASLGNGELFF.

V usage is TRBV4-3 and J usage is TRBJ2-3; no clear D gene. CDR3 length: 15 amino acids. Deletions cut 1 base from V and 1 base from J, with 9 bases between. The germline V gene has CDR1 LGHNA and CDR2 YSLEER. CDR3 sequence reads: CASSQGIWGTDTQYF. As DNA, the CDR3 is TGCGCCAGCAGCCAAGGGATTTGGGGCACAGATACGCAGTATTTT.

This clone was seen just once. This sequence joins TRBV14 and TRBJ2-5; no clear D gene. The CDR3 sequence is 14 residues long. The V gene lost 4 bases and the J gene lost 1 base, with 10 bases spanning the gap. In germline, CDR1 is SGHDN, CDR2 FVKESK. The CDR3 DNA reads as TGTGCCAGCAGCCTCTACAGCTTCCAAGAGACCCAGTACTTC. Its protein product is CASSLYSFQETQYF.

The chain recombines TRBV10-3 with TRBJ2-3, with D tentatively TRBD1 or TRBD2 (6 bases each). The length of the CDR3 is 15 residues. The V end lost 8 bases, the J end lost 0 bases, and 15 bases lay between the germline ends. Germline V gene data show CDR1 as ENHRY and CDR2 as SYGVKD. The CDR3 loop is CAIGGGAASTDTQYF. DNA of the CDR3: TGTGCCATCGGGGGCGGGGCGGCTAGCACAGATACGCAGTATTTT.

The CDR3 nucleotides read TGCGCCAGCAGCACTGCCGGGACAGGGATCTCTGGGGCCAACGTCCTGACTTTC. Translated, it gives CASSTAGTGISGANVLTF. The chain couples TRBV5-1 to TRBJ2-6; 9 bases line up with TRBD1. CDR1 and CDR2 from the germline V gene are SGHRS and YFSETQ. Losses at the gene ends were 4 bases for V and 0 bases for J; bases not matched to a gene: 8. The CDR3 totals 18 residues.

The chain employs TRBV28 and TRBJ2-5; weak D call: TRBD2 (6 bases). The CDR3 spans 19 residues. V lost 5 bases, J lost 3 bases, and 28 bases lay in between. Looked up from germline, CDR1 is MDHEN and CDR2 is SYDVKM. The CDR3 DNA reads TGTGCCAGCAGTAGGTGGGTGGAGAAACTAGCTGGGGCCAAAGAGACCCAGTACTTC. Its protein is CASSRWVEKLAGAKETQYF.

The rearrangement uses TRBV6-6 and TRBJ1-1; D gene uncertain. CDR1 and CDR2 (germline): MNHNY, SVGAGI (reference sequence). The CDR3 has 14 residues. V lost 0 bases and J lost 1, with 6 bases in between. CDR3 nucleotide sequence: TGTGCCAGCAGTTACTCGACGGGGAACACTGAAGCTTTCTTT. Translating gives CASSYSTGNTEAFF.

The chain combines TRBV7-9 with TRBJ1-1; weak D call: TRBD1 (6 bases). Germline V gene data show CDR1 as SEHNR and CDR2 as FQNEAQ (reference sequence). V lost 5 bases and J lost 4, with 23 bases in between. The CDR3 spans 17 residues. CDR3 DNA: TGTGCCAGCAGCCCCCGTTCCACTCTGGGGGCGGTCACTGAAGCTTTCTTT. It translates to CASSPRSTLGAVTEAFF.

The chain recombines TRBV5-1 with TRBJ2-1, with TRBD1 as a possible D gene (5 bases). This CDR3 region has 16 residues. V lost 3 bases to trimming and J lost 0 bases, with 13 bases between them. Germline CDR1 is SGHRS and CDR2 is YFSETQ. The CDR3 loop reads CASSYRKRNSYNEQFF. The CDR3 DNA sequence: TGCGCCAGCAGCTACAGGAAGCGTAACTCCTACAATGAGCAGTTCTTC.

This sequence joins TRBV21-1 and TRBJ2-1; the table's D call, TRBD1, has no DNA check behind it. TRBV21-1 is a pseudogene. This CDR3 is 18 amino acids long. The CDR3: CASSIPGTDKDSYNEQFF. The CDR3 DNA reads as TGTGCCAGCAGCATCCCCGGGACAGACAAGGATAGCTACAATGAGCAGTTCTTC.

The V call is TRBV2, the J call TRBJ2-5; 7 bases fit TRBD2. Germline lookup yields CDR1 SNHLY and CDR2 FYNNEI. The CDR3 spans 15 residues. After removal of 2 bases from V and 0 bases from J, the junction contained 3 bases not matched to a gene. The CDR3 nucleotides read TGTGCCAGCAGTGAACCAGCGGGGAACCAAGAGACCCAGTACTTC. Amino acids: CASSEPAGNQETQYF.

The V gene is TRBV19, the J gene TRBJ1-5, with D uncertain. The CDR3 covers 14 residues. Trimming removed 3 bases at V and 4 bases at J, with 10 bases between. CDR1 is LNHDA, CDR2 SQIVND, per germline (reference sequence). The CDR3 DNA reads TGTGCCAGTAGTATTACGGGTAGTAATCAGCCCCAGCATTTT. This translates into CASSITGSNQPQHF.

V usage is TRBV13 and J usage is TRBJ1-3; D not certain. Germline loops: CDR1 PRHDT, CDR2 FYEKMQ (reference sequence). The germline V and J ends were trimmed by 0 bases and 9 bases, with 12 bases remaining between them. The CDR3 covers 14 residues. CDR3 DNA: TGTGCCAGCAGCTTAGGGACCAGGCCAGGCACCATATATTTT. Protein product: CASSLGTRPGTIYF.

The rearrangement links TRBV7-2 to TRBJ2-7; D remains ambiguous. Trimming left V 6 bases short and J 1 base short, with 19 bases between. The CDR3 extends over 16 amino acids. Germline loops: CDR1 SGHTA, CDR2 FQGNSA. CDR3 in amino acids: CASSFKSQVISYEQYF. For the CDR3, the DNA is TGTGCCAGCAGTTTTAAAAGCCAGGTGATTTCCTACGAGCAGTACTTC.

For this clone: Other nucleotide sequences from this sample produce the same CDR3. DNA for the CDR3: TGTGCCATCAGTGAGGGGGACCTGAACAATCAGCCCCAGCATTTT. Its protein is CAISEGDLNNQPQHF. The chain recombines TRBV10-3 with TRBJ1-5, with TRBD1 as a possible D gene (5 bases). V dropped 2 bases and J dropped 3 bases, with 11 bases sitting between them. The CDR3 consists of 15 residues. The germline V gene has CDR1 ENHRY and CDR2 SYGVKD.

The genes are TRBV5-1 and TRBJ2-7; the D gene is possibly TRBD1 (5 bases). CDR3 size: 15 residues. V lost 2 bases and J 0 bases, leaving 12 bases between the germline ends. Germline V CDR1 and CDR2: SGHRS, YFSETQ. The DNA of the CDR3 is TGCGCCAGCAGCTTTGGGGCCAGCCACTCCTACGAGCAGTACTTC. It codes for CASSFGASHSYEQYF.

The CDR3: CASSSRGMHQPQHF. Here the CDR3 DNA reads TGTGCCAGCAGTTCCAGGGGTATGCATCAGCCCCAGCATTTT. The J gene is TRBJ1-5, the V gene TRBV7-8; a possible D gene is TRBD1 (6 bases). Trimming removed 6 bases at V and 5 bases at J, with 14 bases between. The CDR3 contains 14 residues. Germline CDR1 is SGHVS and CDR2 is FQNEAQ.

The chain links TRBV19 to TRBJ2-7; 10 nucleotides agree with TRBD2. From germline, CDR1 is LNHDA and CDR2 SQIVND (reference sequence). CDR3 length: 15 amino acids. With V trimmed by 3 bases and J by 2 bases, 4 bases remained unmatched. In DNA, the CDR3 is TGTGCCAGTAGTATCATAGCGGGAGGTACCTACGAGCAGTACTTC. This sequence encodes CASSIIAGGTYEQYF. The full variable domain, in which reference TRBV19 and TRBJ2-7 provide the parts outside the CDR3, is DGGITQSPKYLFRKEGQNVTLSCEQNLNHDAMYWYRQDPGQGLRLIYYSQIVNDFQKGDIAEGYSVSREKKESFPLTVTSAQKNPTAFYLCASSIIAGGTYEQYFGPGTRLTVT.

This sequence joins TRBV7-2 and TRBJ2-3, with 11 bases fitting TRBD2. Germline V gives CDR1 SGHTA, CDR2 FQGNSA. This CDR3 comprises 18 residues. V lost 3 bases to trimming and J lost 1 base; unmatched junction nucleotides: 9. The CDR3 DNA is TGTGCCAGCAGCTTGGCGGGGTTGGGACTAGCGGGCACAGATACGCAGTATTTT. This sequence encodes CASSLAGLGLAGTDTQYF. The variable domain in full, completed from reference TRBV7-2 and TRBJ2-3, reads GAGVSQSPSNKVTEKGKDVELRCDPISGHTALYWYRQSLGQGLEFLIYFQGNSAPDKSGLPSDRFSAERTGGSVSTLTIQRTQQEDSAVYLCASSLAGLGLAGTDTQYFGPGTRLTVL.

The chain combines TRBV19 with TRBJ2-7, with a weak D call TRBD1 (5 bases). Trimming cost V 2 bases and J 2 bases, with 13 bases left between them. Germline V CDR1 and CDR2: LNHDA, SQIVND (reference sequence). CDR3 length: 15 amino acids. CDR3 protein: CASSIRTHQTYEQYF. The DNA for the CDR3 is TGTGCCAGTAGTATACGGACACATCAGACCTACGAGCAGTACTTC. Together with reference TRBV19 and TRBJ2-7, the CDR3 gives the full variable domain: DGGITQSPKYLFRKEGQNVTLSCEQNLNHDAMYWYRQDPGQGLRLIYYSQIVNDFQKGDIAEGYSVSREKKESFPLTVTSAQKNPTAFYLCASSIRTHQTYEQYFGPGTRLTVT.

The chain couples TRBV18 to TRBJ2-5; D gene ambiguous. The CDR3 sequence is 13 residues long. Looked up from germline, CDR1 is KGHSH and CDR2 is LQKENI. V gave up 3 bases and J gave up 0 bases, with 5 bases separating them. CDR3 DNA sequence: TGTGCCAGCTCACCCAAGGACCAAGAGACCCAGTACTTC. Protein sequence: CASSPKDQETQYF.

The chain has TRBV28 and TRBJ1-5; a possible D gene is TRBD1 (5 bases). The CDR3 is made up of 16 amino acids. Germline V CDR1 and CDR2: MDHEN, SYDVKM. The V end lost 2 bases, the J end lost 2 bases, and 13 bases lay between the germline ends. The CDR3 protein is CASSLLPGSGNQPQHF. The CDR3 bases are TGTGCCAGCAGTTTACTACCAGGGTCAGGCAATCAGCCCCAGCATTTT.

This chain joins TRBV28 and TRBJ2-1; D is unresolved. Germline V gene data show CDR1 as MDHEN and CDR2 as SYDVKM. The CDR3 length is 15 residues. The germline V and J ends were trimmed by 3 bases and 0 bases, with 9 bases remaining between them. The CDR3 is CASSFRMSSYNEQFF. The CDR3 DNA sequence: TGTGCCAGCAGTTTTAGGATGAGCTCCTACAATGAGCAGTTCTTC.

This clone was seen once. The chain uses TRBV19 and TRBJ1-1; 8 nucleotides agree with TRBD1. The CDR3 consists of 15 residues. CDR1 is LNHDA, CDR2 SQIVND, per germline (reference sequence). Unmatched junction bases numbered 6, after V lost 5 bases and J lost 1 base. DNA for the CDR3: TGTGCCAGTAGTTCCCGGACAGGGTGGAACACTGAAGCTTTCTTT. This gives the protein CASSSRTGWNTEAFF.

The chain joins TRBV6-1 to TRBJ1-2; 7 nucleotides line up with TRBD1. Germline CDR1 is MNHNS and CDR2 is SASEGT. J was trimmed by 5 bases and V by 5 bases; bases with no gene match: 5. The CDR3 runs 13 residues. The CDR3 loop reads CASSMGQHYGYTF. The CDR3 nucleotides read TGTGCCAGCAGTATGGGACAGCATTATGGCTACACCTTC.

The chain uses TRBV2 and TRBJ1-5; D perhaps matches TRBD1 (6 bases). Trimming removed 3 bases at V and 1 base at J, with 13 bases between. The germline V gene has CDR1 SNHLY and CDR2 FYNNEI. This CDR3 comprises 16 residues. This CDR3 is CASSDTGGQSNQPQHF. The CDR3 nucleotides read TGTGCCAGCAGTGACACGGGGGGGCAAAGCAATCAGCCCCAGCATTTT. The entire variable domain, with the rest obtained from reference TRBV2 and TRBJ1-5, is as follows: EPEVTQTPSHQVTQMGQEVILRCVPISNHLYFYWYRQILGQKVEFLVSFYNNEISEKSEIFDDQFSVERPDGSNFTLKIRSTKLEDSAMYFCASSDTGGQSNQPQHFGDGTRLSIL.

The chain uses TRBV27 and TRBJ1-5; a weak D match, TRBD1 (5 bases). CDR1 and CDR2 from the germline V gene are MNHEY and SMNVEV (reference sequence). The CDR3 extends over 14 amino acids. V was cut by 2 bases and J by 6 bases, with 11 bases left in between. CDR3 sequence reads: CASSLMGQGQPQHF. CDR3 in DNA: TGTGCCAGCAGTTTAATGGGGCAGGGTCAGCCCCAGCATTTT.